This is a list of T cell receptor beta chains from one sample in a study of identical twins. MiXCR was run by TCRdb on the 5' RACE reads, yielding one entry per CDR3 protein. The sample contains under 900,000 distinct CDR3 sequences, 9% to 15% of which appear only once. This sample also appeared in a second study, on yellow fever vaccine responses in identical twins.

Sequencing was performed on PBMCs. The receptors derive from a young woman in good health. CDR3s include the opening cysteine and the closing phenylalanine or tryptophan.

len: 14; v_gene: TRBV29-1; CDR3aa: CSVRRGPYTDTQYF
len: 15; v_gene: TRBV10-3; CDR3aa: CAIRQQGTSTDTQYF
len: 15; v_gene: TRBV15; CDR3aa: CATSSRTGANTEAFF
len: 12; v_gene: TRBV20-1; CDR3aa: CSASLQNTEAFF
len: 14; v_gene: TRBV20-1; CDR3aa: CSASSQVVWYGYTF
len: 10; v_gene: TRBV7-8; CDR3aa: CASSYNEQFF
len: 14; v_gene: TRBV7-6; CDR3aa: CASSSQGFNSPLHF
len: 15; v_gene: TRBV27; CDR3aa: CASSQAGWRNTEAFF
len: 16; v_gene: TRBV3-1; CDR3aa: CASSRAANSLYNEQFF
len: 12; v_gene: TRBV9; CDR3aa: CASSEQGPPLHF
len: 14; v_gene: TRBV28; CDR3aa: CASTTLAYYYEQYF
len: 15; v_gene: TRBV7-9; CDR3aa: CASSLAAATSYEQYF
len: 15; v_gene: TRBV5-1; CDR3aa: CASSLEWGGSYGYTF
len: 15; v_gene: TRBV6-5; CDR3aa: CASSYSGLGNGELFF
len: 12; v_gene: TRBV7-9; CDR3aa: CASSLQPGELFF
len: 16; v_gene: TRBV7-2; CDR3aa: CASRNWGTPWYNEQFF
len: 15; v_gene: TRBV20-1; CDR3aa: CSARGSGSSYNEQFF
len: 16; v_gene: TRBV3-1; CDR3aa: CASSQGTGPATDTQYF
len: 14; v_gene: TRBV20-1; CDR3aa: CSARSSGGTDTQYF
len: 19; v_gene: TRBV16; CDR3aa: CASSQSGTGAWGGNQPQHF
len: 18; v_gene: TRBV5-1; CDR3aa: CASSPPTGTPTLLNEQFF
len: 16; v_gene: TRBV12-3/TRBV12-4; CDR3aa: CASRPKEGSNTGELFF
len: 15; v_gene: TRBV27; CDR3aa: CASMGGAFIYNEQFF
len: 16; v_gene: TRBV12-3/TRBV12-4; CDR3aa: CASSQTGTALYNEQFF
len: 14; v_gene: TRBV5-4; CDR3aa: CASSGGFWTDTQYF
len: 14; v_gene: TRBV2; CDR3aa: CASSETEGRYEQYF
len: 14; v_gene: TRBV20-1; CDR3aa: CSAEPPDSSYEQYF
len: 15; v_gene: TRBV6-1; CDR3aa: CASRPMGVSSYEQYF
len: 15; v_gene: TRBV20-1; CDR3aa: CSAMTGTSGRGEQYF
len: 15; v_gene: TRBV27; CDR3aa: CASSPGVAGVGTQYF
len: 15; v_gene: TRBV14; CDR3aa: CASSLSGTSVYEQYF
len: 16; v_gene: TRBV3-1; CDR3aa: CASSQGPTGYTGELFF
len: 15; v_gene: TRBV5-1; CDR3aa: CASSPGQFGRETQYF
len: 12; v_gene: TRBV12-3/TRBV12-4; CDR3aa: CASSGPPETQYF
len: 11; v_gene: TRBV10-3; CDR3aa: CAIGPSETQYF
len: 16; v_gene: TRBV4-1; CDR3aa: CASSHPPAQRESPLHF
len: 13; v_gene: TRBV5-1; CDR3aa: CASSLRRSEKLFF
len: 15; v_gene: TRBV12-3/TRBV12-4; CDR3aa: CASSLDQTGVYEQYF
len: 11; v_gene: TRBV20-1; CDR3aa: CSARLLETQYF
len: 19; v_gene: TRBV24-1; CDR3aa: CATSDISPGLAVNTGELFF
len: 15; v_gene: TRBV3-1; CDR3aa: CASSPPPSLSGELFF
len: 19; v_gene: TRBV12-3/TRBV12-4; CDR3aa: CASSFLGGPRLASTGELFF
len: 12; v_gene: TRBV2; CDR3aa: CASRGGPHEQYF
len: 13; v_gene: TRBV4-1; CDR3aa: CASSTGGEETQYF
len: 15; v_gene: TRBV5-1; CDR3aa: CASSLGGVGTGELFF
len: 18; v_gene: TRBV12-3/TRBV12-4; CDR3aa: CACCPSSHRDRFPDTQYF
len: 15; v_gene: TRBV7-9; CDR3aa: CASRLTAAPGHEQYF
len: 15; v_gene: TRBV28; CDR3aa: CASSIRRDRVTEAFF
len: 15; v_gene: TRBV12-3/TRBV12-4; CDR3aa: CASSLEGAKTDTQYF
len: 17; v_gene: TRBV4-1; CDR3aa: CASSRRVEGGPSDTQYF
len: 17; v_gene: TRBV25-1; CDR3aa: CASSALGGGTDRNIQYF
len: 15; v_gene: TRBV27; CDR3aa: CASSLSRRGLDTQYF
len: 13; v_gene: TRBV11-2; CDR3aa: CASSLQTVNTQYF